What follows describes a single TCR beta chain. The record originates from a study of T cells expressing NK-cell markers. Study background: Sorted CD3+CD56-NKG2C+, CD3+CD56+NKG2C- and CD3+CD56+NKG2C+ T cells were the source of the TCR beta repertoires.

The TCR beta cDNA came from 5'RACE template switching with UMIs. TCRdb reprocessed the 5' RACE reads and reports one entry per CDR3 protein, with no DNA. Its table records 400,000 to 550,000 distinct CDR3 sequences. The CDR3 covers 16 residues. Per germline, CDR1 SGHTA and CDR2 FQGNSA. The source is a woman aged 18 to 75 in good health. Input material: blood T cells: a sorted CD56 or NKG2C T cell subset, CD4+ or CD8+ T cells, or bulk PBMC T cells (not recorded which). This chain connects TRBV7-2 to TRBJ2-5; TCRdb's D call of TRBD1 is untestable without DNA. CDR3 region: CASSLWQGAPQETQYF.